The next 15 T cell receptor beta chains were all read from a single sample in a study of OX40 agonist ivuxolimab in advanced cancers. Assay: immunoSEQ multiplex PCR; the TCRdb copy retains only in-frame clones and omits some. Of 80,000 to 95,000 clones in the sample, roughly 85% are singletons; the top ten hold just under 2%. The sample was CD4+ or CD8+ T cells sorted from blood, taken in a trial of the OX40 agonist ivuxolimab. These receptors were taken from an adult with an advanced solid tumor such as melanoma, head and neck, liver or kidney cancer.

The V call is TRBV7-2, the J call TRBJ1-2, with D possibly being TRBD1 (6 bases). The CDR3 has 15 residues. The germline CDR1 and CDR2 sequences are SGHTA and FQGNSA. The germline V and J ends were trimmed by 6 bases and 5 bases, with 19 bases remaining between them. The chain's CDR3 is CASSREGRGGYGYTF. CDR3 bases: TGTGCCAGCAGTCGAGAGGGCAGGGGTGGATATGGCTACACCTTC.

As to this clone: This same CDR3 is encoded by further DNA sequences in the sample. The chain couples TRBV19 to TRBJ1-2; D unclear. The CDR3 consists of 13 residues. CDR1 LNHDA and CDR2 SQIVND come from the germline V gene (reference sequence). V was trimmed by 3 bases and J by 2 bases, leaving 7 bases between them. The CDR3 loop is CASSMGQNYGYTF. As DNA, the CDR3 is TGTGCCAGTAGTATGGGTCAGAACTATGGCTACACCTTC.

The chain couples TRBV7-2 to TRBJ2-1, with 11 bases lining up with TRBD1. Germline CDR1 reads SGHTA; CDR2 reads FQGNSA. The trim removed 5 bases at V and 3 bases at J, leaving 6 bases unmatched. The CDR3 is 16 residues long. The CDR3, as DNA: TGTGCCAGCAGCCGAGGGACAGGGGGTTACTACAATGAGCAGTTCTTC. The encoded protein is CASSRGTGGYYNEQFF.

V usage is TRBV9 and J usage is TRBJ2-1; no clear D gene. This CDR3 is 18 amino acids long. Germline CDR1 and CDR2: SGDLS and YYNGEE. Deletions cut 0 bases from V and 0 bases from J, with 16 bases between. The CDR3 is CASSVGLSRVLSYNEQFF. The CDR3 DNA reads as TGTGCCAGCAGCGTAGGGTTGAGTCGGGTTCTCTCCTACAATGAGCAGTTCTTC.

This clone has a single count. The chain uses TRBV25-1 and TRBJ2-7; 7 nucleotides agree with TRBD1. The CDR3 loop spans 15 amino acids. The germline V gene encodes CDR1 MGHDK and CDR2 SYGVNS. J was trimmed by 3 bases and V by 5 bases; bases with no gene match: 10. The CDR3: CASSSTGTVNYEQYF. The CDR3 nucleotides are TGTGCCAGCAGTTCCACCGGGACAGTCAACTACGAGCAGTACTTC.

A single count supports this clone. This chain uses TRBV20-1 with TRBJ2-1; D remains ambiguous. Trimming left V 6 bases short and J 3 bases short, with 3 bases between. This CDR3 is 10 amino acids long. Per the germline V gene, CDR1 is DFQATT and CDR2 is SNEGSKA (reference sequence). This chain's CDR3 is CSANYNEQFF. The CDR3 bases are TGCAGTGCGAACTACAATGAGCAGTTCTTC.

With regard to this clone: Other DNA sequences of this sample code for an identical CDR3. The chain couples TRBV28 to TRBJ2-7, with 10 bases matching TRBD2. Germline V gene sequence: CDR1 MDHEN, CDR2 SYDVKM. V lost 5 bases to trimming and J lost 3 bases; unmatched junction nucleotides: 4. This CDR3 spans 14 amino acids. The CDR3 sequence is CASSERGGRYEQYF. The CDR3 region has the DNA TGTGCCAGCAGTGAGCGGGGGGGACGCTACGAGCAGTACTTC. Filled out from reference TRBV28 and TRBJ2-7, the complete variable domain reads DVKVTQSSRYLVKRTGEKVFLECVQDMDHENMFWYRQDPGLGLRLIYFSYDVKMKEKGDIPEGYSVSREKKERFSLILESASTNQTSMYLCASSERGGRYEQYFGPGTRLTVT.

The rearrangement links TRBV4-1 to TRBJ2-2, with TRBD2 matching 12 bases. The germline gives CDR1 MGHRA, CDR2 YSYEKL. Trimming cost V 2 bases and J 5 bases; bases outside gene matches: 9. CDR3 length equals 18 residues. CDR3 region: CASSQLARLAGETGELFF. In DNA, the CDR3 is TGCGCCAGCAGCCAACTCGCTAGACTAGCGGGGGAAACCGGGGAGCTGTTTTTT.

Points on this clone: Other DNA sequences in the same sample also yield this CDR3. V gene TRBV7-9 combines with J gene TRBJ2-7; no clear D gene. Looked up from germline, CDR1 is SEHNR and CDR2 is FQNEAQ (reference sequence). The CDR3 sequence is 15 residues long. V was pared by 5 bases and J by 2 bases, with 16 bases between. CDR3 in DNA: TGTGCCAGCAGCCCCAACCTTGGGGTCCCCTACGAGCAGTACTTC. Amino acid sequence: CASSPNLGVPYEQYF.

The chain links TRBV5-1 to TRBJ1-2, with D hard to call. The V and J ends lost 6 bases and 6 bases respectively, with 12 bases between them. CDR1 is SGHRS, CDR2 YFSETQ, per germline. There are 12 residues in the CDR3. Here the CDR3 reads CASTDTDHGYTF. Written as DNA, the CDR3 is TGCGCCAGCACCGATACAGATCATGGCTACACCTTC. The full variable domain, its missing parts supplied by reference TRBV5-1 and TRBJ1-2, is KAGVTQTPRYLIKTRGQQVTLSCSPISGHRSVSWYQQTPGQGLQFLFEYFSETQRNKGNFPGRFSGRQFSNSRSEMNVSTLELGDSALYLCASTDTDHGYTFGSGTRLTVV.

The chain links TRBV28 to TRBJ1-1; tentatively, D is TRBD1 (6 bases). Germline CDR1 and CDR2: MDHEN and SYDVKM. V was pared by 2 bases and J by 6 bases, with 10 bases between. The length of the CDR3 is 13 residues. The DNA of the CDR3 is TGTGCCAGCAGTTTAATCGGGGGCCCTGAAGCTTTCTTT. It specifies CASSLIGGPEAFF.

The chain joins TRBV6-1 to TRBJ1-1; maybe TRBD1 (5 bases). Trimming removed 2 bases at V and 5 bases at J, with 15 bases between. This CDR3 has 15 residues. From germline, CDR1 is MNHNS and CDR2 SASEGT. DNA for the CDR3: TGTGCCAGCAGTGAATGGTCAGGGAAAAGAACTGAAGCTTTCTTT. Protein product: CASSEWSGKRTEAFF.

This clone showed up just once. V and J are TRBV6-6 and TRBJ1-4; TRBD1 might be the D (5 bases). V lost 6 bases, J lost 2 bases, and 10 bases lay in between. CDR1 and CDR2 from the germline V gene are MNHNY and SVGAGI (reference sequence). CDR3 length: 14 amino acids. CDR3 DNA: TGTGCCAGCAGACCGGGGCAGACTAATGAAAAACTGTTTTTT. Encoded protein: CASRPGQTNEKLFF.

V gene TRBV28 combines with J gene TRBJ1-2; the match to TRBD1 covers 11 bases. CDR1 and CDR2 (germline): MDHEN, SYDVKM. With V trimmed by 6 bases and J by 8 bases, 8 bases remained unmatched. There are 14 residues in the CDR3. The CDR3 DNA is TGTGCCAGCAGGCGGACAGGGGGCAATTACGGCTACACCTTC. Residues: CASRRTGGNYGYTF.

The chain has TRBV5-4 and TRBJ2-7, with D possibly matching TRBD2 (6 bases). CDR3 length: 14 residues. Germline V gene lookup returns CDR1 SGHNT and CDR2 YYREEE (reference sequence). V was cut by 5 bases and J by 5 bases, with 17 bases left in between. This CDR3 is CASSREPAKNEQYF. CDR3 coding DNA: TGTGCCAGCAGTCGGGAGCCGGCGAAGAACGAGCAGTACTTC. Supplemented by reference TRBV5-4 and TRBJ2-7, the full variable domain reads ETGVTQSPTHLIKTRGQQVTLRCSSQSGHNTVSWYQQALGQGPQFIFQYYREEENGRGNFPPRFSGLQFPNYSSELNVNALELDDSALYLCASSREPAKNEQYFGPGTRLTVT.